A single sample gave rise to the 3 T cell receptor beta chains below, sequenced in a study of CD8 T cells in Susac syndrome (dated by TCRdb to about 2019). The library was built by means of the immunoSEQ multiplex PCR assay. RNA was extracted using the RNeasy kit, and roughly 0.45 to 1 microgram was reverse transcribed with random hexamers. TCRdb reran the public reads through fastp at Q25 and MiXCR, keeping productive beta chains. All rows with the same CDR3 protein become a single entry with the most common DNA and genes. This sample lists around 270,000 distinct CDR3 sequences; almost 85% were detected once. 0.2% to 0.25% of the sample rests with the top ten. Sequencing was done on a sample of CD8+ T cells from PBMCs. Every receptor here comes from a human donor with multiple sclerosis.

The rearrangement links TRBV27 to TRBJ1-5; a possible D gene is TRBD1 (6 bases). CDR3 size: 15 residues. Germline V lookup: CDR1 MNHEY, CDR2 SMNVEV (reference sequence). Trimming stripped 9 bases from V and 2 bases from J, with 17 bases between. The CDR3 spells CASAEGTLGNQPQHF. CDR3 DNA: TGTGCCAGTGCTGAGGGGACATTAGGCAATCAGCCCCAGCATTTT.

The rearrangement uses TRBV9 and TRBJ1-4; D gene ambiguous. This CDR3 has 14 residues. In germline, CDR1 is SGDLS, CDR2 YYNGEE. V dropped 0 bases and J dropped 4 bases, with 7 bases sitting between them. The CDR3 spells CASSVDRVNEKLFF. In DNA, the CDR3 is TGTGCCAGCAGCGTAGATAGAGTTAATGAAAAACTGTTTTTT.

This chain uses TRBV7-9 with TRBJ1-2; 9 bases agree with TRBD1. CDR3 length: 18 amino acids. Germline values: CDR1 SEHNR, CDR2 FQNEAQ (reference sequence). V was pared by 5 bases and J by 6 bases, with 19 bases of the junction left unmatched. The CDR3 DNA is TGTGCCAGCAGCAGAAATCCGGGACAGGGAAAGGGCCTGGATGGCTACACCTTC. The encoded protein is CASSRNPGQGKGLDGYTF.